The entry below gives a single T cell receptor (beta chain) sequence along with its context. Germline V lookup: CDR1 MNHNY, CDR2 SVGAGI (reference sequence). This CDR3 comprises 11 residues. V shed 5 bases and J shed 5 bases, with 3 bases lying between them. Vbeta (60) and Jbeta (13) primers were used in the PCR. Clones were read by immunoSEQ multiplex PCR, and TCRdb kept only the in-frame ones, dropping some. The sample holds 150,000 to 200,000 clones, 81% seen once. This entry is derived from a study of cytomegalovirus exposure and HLA in healthy donors. The rearrangement uses TRBV6-6 and TRBJ2-2; D remains ambiguous. Sequencing used PBMCs. The sequence was obtained from a man younger than 35 in good health and CMV-seronegative. CDR3 region: CASSPTGELFF. DNA of the CDR3: TGTGCCAGCAGTCCAACCGGGGAGCTGTTTTTT.